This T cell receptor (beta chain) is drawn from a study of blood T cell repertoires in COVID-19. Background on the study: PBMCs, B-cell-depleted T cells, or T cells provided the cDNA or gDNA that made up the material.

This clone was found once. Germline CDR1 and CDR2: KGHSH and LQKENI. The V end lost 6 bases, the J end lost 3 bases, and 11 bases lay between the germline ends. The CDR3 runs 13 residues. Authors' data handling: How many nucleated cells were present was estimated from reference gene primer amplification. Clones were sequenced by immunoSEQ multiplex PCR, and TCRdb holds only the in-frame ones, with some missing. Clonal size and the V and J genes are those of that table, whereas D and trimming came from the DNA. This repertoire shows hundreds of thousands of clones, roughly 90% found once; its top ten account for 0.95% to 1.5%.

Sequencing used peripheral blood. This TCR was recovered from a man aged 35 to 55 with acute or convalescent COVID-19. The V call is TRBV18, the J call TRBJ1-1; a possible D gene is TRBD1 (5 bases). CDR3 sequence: CASSSAGHTEAFF. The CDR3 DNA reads TGTGCCAGCTCCTCCGCGGGGCACACTGAAGCTTTCTTT. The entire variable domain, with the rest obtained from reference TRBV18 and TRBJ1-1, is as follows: NAGVMQNPRHLVRRRGQEARLRCSPMKGHSHVYWYRQLPEEGLKFMVYLQKENIIDESGMPKERFSAEFPKEGPSILRIQQVVRGDSAAYFCASSSAGHTEAFFGQGTRLTVV.